Below are 30 T cell receptor beta chains sequenced from a single sample in a study of shared clonotypes between healthy human individuals. CD45RO-negative, CCR7-positively selected cells formed the naive CD8 fraction, excluding terminally differentiated effector memory CD45RA+ cells. Data came from immunoSEQ multiplex PCR; TCRdb stores just in-frame clones and leaves some out. Of hundreds of thousands of clones listed, 80% to 95% are singletons. The sample comprised naive CD8+ T cells sorted from blood. These receptor sequences come from a man in his thirties or forties in good health.

The gene calls are TRBV16 and TRBJ2-1, with D possibly matching TRBD2 (6 bases). Germline V gives CDR1 KGHSY, CDR2 FQNENV. The CDR3 spans 13 residues. V lost 2 bases to trimming and J lost 9 bases, with 11 bases between them. CDR3 sequence reads: CASSQVKGGEQFF. DNA of the CDR3: TGTGCCAGCAGCCAAGTGAAGGGAGGTGAGCAGTTCTTC.

The rearrangement joins TRBV7-9 to TRBJ2-7, with D maybe TRBD1 (6 bases). The CDR3 sequence is 14 residues long. CDR1 is SEHNR, CDR2 FQNEAQ, per germline (reference sequence). The germline V and J ends were trimmed by 4 bases and 0 bases, with 10 bases remaining between them. CDR3 loop: CASSSRDNSYEQYF. The CDR3, as DNA: TGTGCCAGCAGCTCCCGGGACAACTCCTACGAGCAGTACTTC.

The CDR3 reads CAISDPSGRAKTPNEQFF. The DNA of the CDR3 is TGTGCCATCAGTGATCCGAGCGGGAGGGCCAAGACCCCCAATGAGCAGTTCTTC. The V call is TRBV10-3, the J call TRBJ2-1; 10 nucleotides match TRBD2. V lost 3 bases and J lost 6; bases outside the gene matches: 14. Germline-derived CDR1 and CDR2 are ENHRY and SYGVKD. The CDR3 is 18 residues long.

This clone was counted a few times. The chain joins TRBV4-2 to TRBJ2-1; unclear D gene. Trimming cost V 4 bases and J 8 bases, with 21 bases left between them. Germline CDR1 and CDR2: LGHNA and YNFKEQ. The CDR3 spans 16 residues. Here the CDR3 DNA reads TGTGCCAGCAGCCCCCGAGCCGGGCCCGAGGAAGATGAGCAGTTCTTC. Translating gives CASSPRAGPEEDEQFF.

CDR3: CASTWAGINNEQFF. CDR3 DNA: TGTGCCAGCACCTGGGCGGGCATTAACAATGAGCAGTTCTTC. This rearrangement joins TRBV25-1 to TRBJ2-1; D is perhaps TRBD2 (5 bases). CDR3 length equals 14 residues. V dropped 7 bases and J dropped 5 bases, with 15 bases sitting between them. CDR1 is MGHDK, CDR2 SYGVNS, per germline. Drawing the rest from reference TRBV25-1 and TRBJ2-1, the complete variable domain is EADIYQTPRYLVIGTGKKITLECSQTMGHDKMYWYQQDPGMELHLIHYSYGVNSTEKGDLSSESTVSRIRTEHFPLTLESARPSHTSQYLCASTWAGINNEQFFGPGTRLTVL.

This rearrangement joins TRBV2 to TRBJ2-2; D gene unclear. Trimming took off 5 bases at V and 8 bases at J, with 9 bases between the two ends. Germline V gives CDR1 SNHLY, CDR2 FYNNEI. The CDR3 runs 12 residues. The CDR3 nucleotides are TGTGCCAGCAGTTTCACGGATGGGGAGCTGTTTTTT. Translating gives CASSFTDGELFF.

This clone occurred once. The same CDR3 is also encoded by other DNA sequences in this sample. V gene TRBV6-5 combines with J gene TRBJ2-5; TRBD2 is a possible D gene (6 bases). This CDR3 has 14 residues. V gave up 3 bases and J gave up 4 bases, with 12 bases separating them. Germline V CDR1 and CDR2: MNHEY, SVGAGI. CDR3 in amino acids: CASSYGGSGETQYF. DNA for the CDR3: TGTGCCAGCAGTTATGGGGGGTCCGGAGAGACCCAGTACTTC.

The V gene is TRBV19, the J gene TRBJ1-1, with unresolved D. With 2 bases removed from V and 3 bases from J, the gap between germline ends came to 10 bases. In germline, CDR1 is LNHDA, CDR2 SQIVND (reference sequence). The CDR3 contains 14 residues. The CDR3 DNA is TGTGCCAGTAGTATAAATTCAGGTTACACTGAAGCTTTCTTT. Amino acids: CASSINSGYTEAFF.

This sequence joins TRBV27 and TRBJ2-7; TRBD2 agrees at 8 bases. With 5 bases clipped from V and 4 bases from J, the junction kept 10 bases outside the gene matches. Germline V CDR1 and CDR2: MNHEY, SMNVEV (reference sequence). The length of the CDR3 is 15 residues. CDR3 DNA sequence: TGTGCCAGCAGTAAGGCGGGAGGTCTTCTTTACGAGCAGTACTTC. Translation: CASSKAGGLLYEQYF.

The chain combines TRBV10-1 with TRBJ2-2, with 9 bases that match TRBD2. Trimming removed 0 bases from V and 7 bases from J; junction bases left unmatched: 9. Germline loops: CDR1 WNHNN, CDR2 SYGVQD (reference sequence). The CDR3 runs 17 residues. DNA of the CDR3: TGCGCCAGCAGTGAGTCGTTGCTAGCGGGATTTCACGGGGAGCTGTTTTTT. Its protein product is CASSESLLAGFHGELFF.

V and J are TRBV15 and TRBJ2-7; 7 bases match TRBD1. This CDR3 region has 14 residues. Trimming removed 4 bases from V and 7 bases from J; junction bases left unmatched: 10. Germline lookup yields CDR1 LNHNV and CDR2 YYDKDF (reference sequence). The DNA for the CDR3 is TGTGCCACCAGCACCGGGACAGCGGTGACGGAGCAGTACTTC. It is translated as CATSTGTAVTEQYF.

The chain recombines TRBV28 with TRBJ2-5; 13 nucleotides align to TRBD2. V was pared by 5 bases and J by 5 bases, with 14 bases of the junction left unmatched. Per germline, CDR1 MDHEN and CDR2 SYDVKM. The CDR3 runs 18 residues. The CDR3 here is CASSTTSGRAFPLETQYF. CDR3 DNA: TGTGCCAGCAGTACCACTAGCGGGAGGGCCTTCCCCCTCGAGACCCAGTACTTC.

This chain joins TRBV7-9 and TRBJ1-5; D is unresolved. The V end lost 7 bases, the J end lost 0 bases, and 13 bases lay between the germline ends. The CDR3 loop spans 15 amino acids. Germline V gene sequence: CDR1 SEHNR, CDR2 FQNEAQ (reference sequence). Here the CDR3 reads CASTPSGSSNQPQHF. CDR3 nucleotide sequence: TGTGCCAGCACCCCCTCGGGCAGTAGCAATCAGCCCCAGCATTTT.

This rearrangement joins TRBV11-2 to TRBJ2-7; perhaps TRBD2 as D (6 bases). Deletions cut 2 bases from V and 1 base from J, with 12 bases between. The CDR3 covers 15 residues. Germline CDR1 reads SGHAT; CDR2 reads FQNNGV. CDR3 DNA: TGTGCCAGCAGCTTAACGGGAGAGAGGTCCTACGAGCAGTACTTC. It specifies CASSLTGERSYEQYF.

This chain links TRBV28 with TRBJ2-3; 9 positions agree with TRBD2. CDR1 MDHEN and CDR2 SYDVKM come from the germline V gene. The CDR3 loop spans 14 amino acids. Trimming removed 4 bases from V and 4 bases from J; junction bases left unmatched: 3. As DNA, the CDR3 is TGTGCCAGCAGTTCTAGCGGGGACGCAGATACGCAGTATTTT. This sequence encodes CASSSSGDADTQYF.

The chain couples TRBV28 to TRBJ2-7, with 7 bases identical to TRBD1. Trimming removed 6 bases from V and 4 bases from J; junction bases left unmatched: 12. This CDR3 has 15 residues. The V gene's germline CDR1 is MDHEN and CDR2 SYDVKM. Here the CDR3 reads CASRLIQGVGYEQYF. Written as DNA, the CDR3 is TGTGCCAGCAGGTTGATTCAGGGGGTGGGGTACGAGCAGTACTTC.

The chain combines TRBV28 with TRBJ1-2; no clear D. The V end was cut by 4 bases, the J end by 2 bases, with 8 bases between. Germline V CDR1 and CDR2: MDHEN, SYDVKM. This CDR3 has 13 residues. The CDR3 DNA is TGTGCCAGCAGTTCCGACGGGAACTATGGCTACACCTTC. Translated, it gives CASSSDGNYGYTF.

The J gene is TRBJ2-5, the V gene TRBV7-8, with 13 bases fitting TRBD2. The CDR3 has 16 amino acids. Per germline, CDR1 SGHVS and CDR2 FQNEAQ. V dropped 1 base and J dropped 2; count of bases not matched to a gene: 1. The chain's CDR3 is CASSLELAGGQETQYF. The CDR3 region has the DNA TGTGCCAGCAGCTTAGAACTAGCGGGAGGGCAAGAGACCCAGTACTTC.

CDR3 sequence reads: CASSLQGTGELFF. DNA of the CDR3: TGTGCCAGCAGCCTACAGGGGACCGGGGAGCTGTTTTTT. V and J are TRBV9 and TRBJ2-2; 7 positions match TRBD1. Germline loops: CDR1 SGDLS, CDR2 YYNGEE. The CDR3 loop spans 13 amino acids. V lost 4 bases and J lost 5; bases outside the gene matches: 2.

J is TRBJ1-2 and V is TRBV7-2; D perhaps matches TRBD1 (5 bases). The CDR3 runs to 14 residues. The V end was cut by 1 base, the J end by 7 bases, with 13 bases between. CDR1 is SGHTA, CDR2 FQGNSA, per germline. The CDR3 DNA follows: TGTGCCAGCAGCTTAGAACCGGGGGTTAGTGGCTACACCTTC. This encodes CASSLEPGVSGYTF.

The chain employs TRBV27 and TRBJ1-2, with D perhaps TRBD1 (5 bases). The CDR3 has 15 residues. Germline-derived CDR1 and CDR2 are MNHEY and SMNVEV (reference sequence). V was cut by 2 bases and J by 5 bases, with 15 bases left in between. The CDR3 reads CASSLGAAQSYGYTF. In nucleotides, the CDR3 is TGTGCCAGCAGTTTAGGGGCGGCTCAATCTTATGGCTACACCTTC.

CDR3 in DNA: TGCGCCAGCAGTCCCAGACTAGCGGGAGTGGTTGATACGCAGTATTTT. This encodes CASSPRLAGVVDTQYF. The chain couples TRBV23-1 to TRBJ2-3; 12 bases map to TRBD2. TRBV23-1 carries the ORF label, with uncertain function. The CDR3 spans 16 residues. With V trimmed by 4 bases and J by 6 bases, 8 bases remained unmatched.

J is TRBJ2-5 and V is TRBV7-9; 7 bases match TRBD2. CDR3 length: 14 amino acids. CDR1 and CDR2 (germline): SEHNR, FQNEAQ (reference sequence). V dropped 5 bases and J dropped 3; count of bases not matched to a gene: 6. The CDR3 nucleotides are TGTGCCAGCAGCCTCTCGGCGGGGGAAGAGACCCAGTACTTC. Its translation is CASSLSAGEETQYF.

This clone appeared a single time. The chain couples TRBV6-1 to TRBJ2-7; either TRBD1 or TRBD2 may supply D (6 bases each). Germline-derived CDR1 and CDR2 are MNHNS and SASEGT. The CDR3 runs to 17 residues. V dropped 1 base and J dropped 1 base, with 17 bases sitting between them. The CDR3 loop is CASSEGRGGLASYEQYF. CDR3 nucleotide sequence: TGTGCCAGCAGTGAAGGCAGGGGCGGGCTAGCGTCCTACGAGCAGTACTTC.

In DNA, the CDR3 is TGTGCCAGCAGTCGCGGGACAGGGGTCGACTACACCTTC. This sequence encodes CASSRGTGVDYTF. The J gene is TRBJ1-2, the V gene TRBV27; 10 bases agree with TRBD1. V lost 5 bases and J lost 10; bases outside the gene matches: 7. The CDR3 is 13 residues long. Germline V gene data show CDR1 as MNHEY and CDR2 as SMNVEV (reference sequence).

The chain joins TRBV21-1 to TRBJ1-2; whether TRBD1, the table's D call, matches the DNA was not checked. TRBV21-1 is an annotated pseudogene. The CDR3 is 16 amino acids. The CDR3 protein is CASRWKRYRKTYGYTF. The CDR3 DNA follows: TGTGCCAGCAGATGGAAACGCTACAGAAAGACCTATGGCTACACCTTC.

This chain joins TRBV7-9 and TRBJ2-5; D is ambiguous. There are 13 residues in the CDR3. Germline V lookup: CDR1 SEHNR, CDR2 FQNEAQ (reference sequence). Trimming pared 4 bases from V and 4 bases from J, leaving 10 bases between. The CDR3 nucleotides read TGTGCCAGCAGCTCAGAGCCCCGAGAGACCCAGTACTTC. Translated, it gives CASSSEPRETQYF. The variable domain in full, completed from reference TRBV7-9 and TRBJ2-5, reads DTGVSQNPRHKITKRGQNVTFRCDPISEHNRLYWYRQTLGQGPEFLTYFQNEAQLEKSRLLSDRFSAERPKGSFSTLEIQRTEQGDSAMYLCASSSEPRETQYFGPGTRLLVL.

The rearrangement joins TRBV2 to TRBJ1-2; D unclear. Germline V gives CDR1 SNHLY, CDR2 FYNNEI. CDR3 length: 13 amino acids. V was shortened by 11 bases and J by 2 bases, with 15 bases between the two germline ends. The CDR3 DNA sequence: TGTGCCCCCCGGGGTAAAATCAACTATGGCTACACCTTC. Translated, it gives CAPRGKINYGYTF. The full variable domain, in which reference TRBV2 and TRBJ1-2 provide the parts outside the CDR3, is EPEVTQTPSHQVTQMGQEVILRCVPISNHLYFYWYRQILGQKVEFLVSFYNNEISEKSEIFDDQFSVERPDGSNFTLKIRSTKLEDSAMYFCAPRGKINYGYTFGSGTRLTVV.

This chain connects TRBV7-9 to TRBJ1-1; TRBD1 matches 7 bases. The V gene end was trimmed by 5 bases and the J gene end by 2 bases; junction bases not matched to a gene: 2. Looked up from germline, CDR1 is SEHNR and CDR2 is FQNEAQ (reference sequence). There are 13 residues in the CDR3. The CDR3 DNA sequence: TGTGCCAGCAGCCGAGGGGGCAACACTGAAGCTTTCTTT. Translation gives CASSRGGNTEAFF.

The gene calls are TRBV7-9 and TRBJ2-2; D remains unclear. V dropped 5 bases and J dropped 5 bases, with 3 bases sitting between them. The CDR3 consists of 11 residues. Germline CDR1 reads SEHNR; CDR2 reads FQNEAQ (reference sequence). In DNA, the CDR3 is TGTGCCAGCAGCGCAACCGGGGAGCTGTTTTTT. It is translated as CASSATGELFF.